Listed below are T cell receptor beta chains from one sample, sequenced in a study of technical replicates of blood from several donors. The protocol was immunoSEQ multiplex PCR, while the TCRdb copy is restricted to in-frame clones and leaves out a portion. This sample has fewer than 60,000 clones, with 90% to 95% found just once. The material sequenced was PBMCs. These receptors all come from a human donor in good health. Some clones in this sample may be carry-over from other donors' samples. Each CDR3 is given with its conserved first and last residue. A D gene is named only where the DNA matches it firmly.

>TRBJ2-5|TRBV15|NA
CATSRQEGKWETQYF
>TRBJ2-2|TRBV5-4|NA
CASSLWSTTGELFF
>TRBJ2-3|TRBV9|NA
CASSGRDSRDTQYF
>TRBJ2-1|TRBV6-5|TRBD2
CASSPSGRGDNEQFF
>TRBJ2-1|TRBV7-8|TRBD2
CASSLGLAGRNEQFF
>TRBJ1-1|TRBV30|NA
CAWSVDSMNTEAFF
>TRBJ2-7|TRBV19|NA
CASTWQRIAPYF
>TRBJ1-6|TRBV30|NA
CAWSVTGGAGNSPLHF
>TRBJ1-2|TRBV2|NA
CASSEQGSYGYTF
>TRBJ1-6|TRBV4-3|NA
CASSQDRGPPGSPLHF
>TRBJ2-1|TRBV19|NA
CASSTPQLRYEQFF
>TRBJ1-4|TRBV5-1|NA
CASSPEGQGSSNEKLFF
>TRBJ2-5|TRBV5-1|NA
CASSRTDQETQYF
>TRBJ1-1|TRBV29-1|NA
CSVEGAGGKAFF
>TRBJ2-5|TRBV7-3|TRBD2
CASSLLAGQETQYF
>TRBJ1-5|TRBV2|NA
CASSEQGGGGQPQHF